This entry lists 27 T cell receptor beta chains sequenced from one sample in a study of blood T cell repertoires in COVID-19. Profiling relied on immunoSEQ multiplex PCR, and the TCRdb table lists in-frame clones only, not all of them. The sample carries about 140,000 clones, around 80% recorded once. The specimen was peripheral blood. All receptors derive from a man between 60 and 70 years old with active or convalescent COVID-19.

The V gene is TRBV3-1 (or the pseudogene TRBV3-2), the J gene TRBJ1-6, with D unclear. Germline V gene sequence: CDR1 LGHDT, CDR2 YNNKEL (reference sequence). CDR3 size: 15 residues. V was clipped by 7 bases and J by 0 bases, with 10 bases between them. CDR3 loop: CASTPPGSYNSPLHF. CDR3 bases: TGTGCCAGCACCCCTCCCGGCTCCTATAATTCACCCCTCCACTTT.

This clone was observed a few times. The V gene is TRBV30, the J gene TRBJ1-6, with D perhaps TRBD1 (5 bases). V gave up 5 bases and J gave up 3 bases, with 14 bases separating them. Germline V gives CDR1 GTSNPN, CDR2 SVGIG (reference sequence). CDR3 size: 15 residues. The CDR3 sequence: CAWGGAGNYNSPLHF. The DNA of the CDR3 is TGTGCCTGGGGAGGGGCGGGAAACTATAATTCACCCCTCCACTTT.

This sequence joins TRBV5-1 and TRBJ2-3, with 10 nucleotides matching TRBD2. V dropped 0 bases and J dropped 5; count of bases not matched to a gene: 6. The CDR3 spans 16 residues. Germline values: CDR1 SGHRS, CDR2 YFSETQ. This chain's CDR3 is CASSLGGLAGVDTQYF. DNA of the CDR3: TGCGCCAGCAGCTTGGGAGGTCTAGCGGGGGTAGATACGCAGTATTTT. The full variable domain, completed using reference TRBV5-1 and TRBJ2-3, is KAGVTQTPRYLIKTRGQQVTLSCSPISGHRSVSWYQQTPGQGLQFLFEYFSETQRNKGNFPGRFSGRQFSNSRSEMNVSTLELGDSALYLCASSLGGLAGVDTQYFGPGTRLTVL.

The chain couples TRBV2 to TRBJ1-2, with TRBD1 identical over 8 bases. The V and J ends lost 1 base and 8 bases, in that order; junction bases with no gene match: 9. From germline, CDR1 is SNHLY and CDR2 FYNNEI. This CDR3 spans 15 amino acids. The CDR3 region is CASSEGTGLREGYTF. The CDR3 region has the DNA TGTGCCAGCAGTGAAGGGACAGGGCTAAGAGAGGGCTACACCTTC.

V gene TRBV9 combines with J gene TRBJ1-3; TRBD1 aligns across 9 bases. CDR1 is SGDLS and CDR2 is YYNGEE in the germline V gene. The CDR3 length is 20 residues. Trimming took 3 bases from V and 2 from J; bases not matched to a gene: 18. The CDR3 reads CASSAPTGTGNFGAGNTIYF. The CDR3 DNA sequence: TGTGCCAGCAGCGCCCCAACCGGGACAGGGAACTTTGGCGCTGGAAACACCATATATTTT.

The rearrangement uses TRBV27 and TRBJ1-5; D is perhaps TRBD1 (5 bases). In germline, CDR1 is MNHEY, CDR2 SMNVEV (reference sequence). Between the trimmed V and J ends, which lost 1 base and 0 bases, there was a span of 16 bases. The length of the CDR3 is 18 residues. The CDR3 loop reads CASSLFWGGEYSNQPQHF. In nucleotides, the CDR3 is TGTGCCAGCAGTTTATTCTGGGGGGGGGAGTATAGCAATCAGCCCCAGCATTTT.

The rearrangement links TRBV28 to TRBJ1-2, with D hard to call. CDR1 and CDR2 from the germline V gene are MDHEN and SYDVKM. CDR3 length equals 14 residues. V was clipped by 6 bases and J by 4 bases, with 15 bases between them. This CDR3 reads CASSPPERLYGYTF. The DNA for the CDR3 is TGTGCCAGCAGCCCCCCCGAGAGGCTCTATGGCTACACCTTC.

The rearrangement uses TRBV4-3 and TRBJ1-1, with a possible D match to TRBD1 (5 bases). Germline values: CDR1 LGHNA, CDR2 YSLEER. This CDR3 region has 15 residues. With 1 base removed from V and 1 base from J, the gap between germline ends came to 10 bases. Written as DNA, the CDR3 is TGCGCCAGCAGCCAAGGGCCAGGGCCGAACACTGAAGCTTTCTTT. Translation gives CASSQGPGPNTEAFF.

This clone was counted between two and nine times. This chain links TRBV21-1 with TRBJ1-5; the table calls TRBD1, which could not be checked here. TRBV21-1 is a pseudogene segment. The CDR3 length is 16 residues. CDR3 protein: CASSKVQDSCNQPQHF. DNA of the CDR3: TGTGCCAGCAGCAAAGTACAGGACAGCTGCAATCAGCCCCAGCATTTT.

The J gene is TRBJ1-5, the V gene TRBV13, with D possibly matching TRBD1 (5 bases). The V gene lost 7 bases and the J gene lost 2 bases, with 21 bases spanning the gap. The germline V gene encodes CDR1 PRHDT and CDR2 FYEKMQ (reference sequence). CDR3 size: 17 residues. The CDR3 bases are TGTGCCAGCACCTCACTCGGACCGGTGGGGCGCAATCAGCCCCAGCATTTT. This gives the protein CASTSLGPVGRNQPQHF.

This sequence joins TRBV6-1 and TRBJ1-3; no firm D call. This CDR3 region has 15 residues. The V gene lost 1 base and the J gene lost 4 bases, with 11 bases spanning the gap. From germline, CDR1 is MNHNS and CDR2 SASEGT. CDR3 sequence (DNA): TGTGCCAGCAGTGAAGATAGTCGGGGAGGAAACACCATATATTTT. Translating gives CASSEDSRGGNTIYF.

This clone came up once. This chain connects TRBV5-1 to TRBJ1-1; no clear D. Trimming stripped 7 bases from V and 1 base from J, with 11 bases between. The CDR3 is 13 residues long. Germline CDR1 and CDR2: SGHRS and YFSETQ. CDR3 in DNA: TGCGCCAGCGGAGTCACTGCGAACACTGAAGCTTTCTTT. Translation gives CASGVTANTEAFF.

The genes are TRBV6-2 or TRBV6-3 and TRBJ2-5, with TRBD2 matching over 9 bases. Germline CDR1 is MNHEY and CDR2 is SVGEGT. The CDR3 is 16 residues long. With V trimmed by 5 bases and J by 5 bases, 12 bases remained unmatched. For the CDR3, the DNA is TGTGCCAGCAGTGCCCCCCGAGCGGGAGGCAGGGAGACCCAGTACTTC. Its protein product is CASSAPRAGGRETQYF.

The chain's CDR3 is CASSVNSGGYKRDTQYF. The CDR3 DNA is TGTGCCAGCAGCGTGAATTCTGGCGGTTACAAACGAGATACGCAGTATTTT. The chain combines TRBV9 with TRBJ2-3, with no clear D. Trimming took off 2 bases at V and 5 bases at J, with 21 bases between the two ends. The CDR3 runs to 17 residues. From germline, CDR1 is SGDLS and CDR2 YYNGEE.

The chain links TRBV30 to TRBJ1-4, with a tentative D call TRBD1 (5 bases). Germline values: CDR1 GTSNPN, CDR2 SVGIG (reference sequence). This CDR3 comprises 12 residues. This CDR3 reads CATEGKDEKLFF. The CDR3 DNA reads as TGTGCGACGGAGGGGAAGGACGAAAAACTGTTTTTT. The whole variable domain, filled in from reference TRBV30 and TRBJ1-4, reads SQTIHQWPATLVQPVGSPLSLECTVEGTSNPNLYWYRQAAGRGLQLLFYSVGIGQISSEVPQNLSASRPQDRQFILSSKKLLLSDSGFYLCATEGKDEKLFFGSGTQLSVL.

The rearrangement uses TRBV18 and TRBJ2-5, with a possible D match to TRBD1 (5 bases). Trimming shortened V by 1 base and J by 5 bases, and 11 bases separated the two germline ends. The CDR3 is 14 amino acids. CDR1 is KGHSH, CDR2 LQKENI, per germline. CDR3 nucleotides: TGTGCCAGCTCACCACAGGGGCCTTACGAGACCCAGTACTTC. Encoded protein: CASSPQGPYETQYF.

The chain is built from TRBV5-1 and TRBJ2-2; TRBD2 matches 8 bases. The CDR3 extends over 15 amino acids. The germline gives CDR1 SGHRS, CDR2 YFSETQ. V lost 4 bases to trimming and J lost 4 bases; unmatched junction nucleotides: 6. The CDR3 bases are TGCGCCAGCAGCGCACTAGCGGTGACCACCGGGGAGCTGTTTTTT. Residues: CASSALAVTTGELFF.

This clone was detected only once. The chain has TRBV30 and TRBJ1-1; D not certain. Trimming removed 4 bases from V and 11 bases from J, with 14 bases in between. Germline-derived CDR1 and CDR2 are GTSNPN and SVGIG (reference sequence). This CDR3 is 11 amino acids long. CDR3 loop: CAWIVGSRAFF. In nucleotides, the CDR3 is TGTGCCTGGATAGTCGGTTCGCGGGCTTTCTTT.

This clone was detected only once. V is TRBV12-3 or TRBV12-4 and J is TRBJ2-5; D gene unclear. The CDR3 extends over 11 amino acids. Trimming stripped 2 bases from V and 5 bases from J, with 3 bases between. CDR3 protein: CASSLYETQYF. DNA for the CDR3: TGTGCCAGCAGTTTATATGAGACCCAGTACTTC.

Turning to this clone: Just one base apart from a much larger clone, this may be a read error. Other DNA sequences in the sample encode the same CDR3. This rearrangement joins TRBV30 to TRBJ1-2, with 8 bases identical to TRBD1. Per germline, CDR1 GTSNPN and CDR2 SVGIG (reference sequence). This CDR3 has 13 residues. CDR3: CAWTLQGAVGYTF. The CDR3, as DNA: TGCGCCTGGACTCTGCAGGGGGCTGTCGGCTACACCTTC.

This chain links TRBV5-6 with TRBJ2-1; tentative D call: TRBD1 (5 bases). V gave up 0 bases and J gave up 8 bases, with 6 bases separating them. Germline CDR1 SGHDT, CDR2 YYEEEE. The CDR3 totals 12 residues. CDR3 amino acids: CASSLAGYEQFF. The CDR3 DNA follows: TGTGCCAGCAGCTTGGCAGGGTATGAGCAGTTCTTC.

The genes are TRBV7-9 and TRBJ1-1; weak D call: TRBD1 (6 bases). Germline V gene data show CDR1 as SEHNR and CDR2 as FQNEAQ (reference sequence). V dropped 5 bases and J dropped 5 bases, with 24 bases sitting between them. The CDR3 contains 17 residues. CDR3 sequence: CASSPTLQGPPGTEAFF. The CDR3 DNA reads as TGTGCCAGCAGCCCGACCTTACAGGGTCCTCCAGGGACTGAAGCTTTCTTT. Supplemented by reference TRBV7-9 and TRBJ1-1, the full variable domain reads DTGVSQNPRHKITKRGQNVTFRCDPISEHNRLYWYRQTLGQGPEFLTYFQNEAQLEKSRLLSDRFSAERPKGSFSTLEIQRTEQGDSAMYLCASSPTLQGPPGTEAFFGQGTRLTVV.

The V call is TRBV4-3, the J call TRBJ1-2; perhaps TRBD1 as D (5 bases). V lost 4 bases, J lost 8 bases, and 26 bases lay in between. The CDR3 extends over 17 amino acids. Germline CDR1 reads LGHNA; CDR2 reads YSLEER. The CDR3: CASSPAPYRIGGVGYTF. Written as DNA, the CDR3 is TGCGCCAGCAGCCCCGCCCCCTACAGGATAGGTGGTGTAGGCTACACCTTC.

The chain carries TRBV4-3 and TRBJ2-5, with TRBD2 identical over 7 bases. The ends lost 4 bases at V and 2 bases at J; junction bases unmatched: 7. CDR3 length: 15 residues. From germline, CDR1 is LGHNA and CDR2 YSLEER. The CDR3 loop reads CASSLQASGQETQYF. In DNA, the CDR3 is TGCGCCAGCAGCCTCCAGGCTAGCGGACAAGAGACCCAGTACTTC.

Written as DNA, the CDR3 is TGTGCCAGCAGCTTAGATCGGACAGGGTTGGGAGAGCAGTACTTC. This gives the protein CASSLDRTGLGEQYF. The J gene is TRBJ2-7, the V gene TRBV7-6, with 8 nucleotides matching TRBD1. V shed 1 base, J shed 7 bases, and the junction held 9 bases outside the gene matches. The CDR3 is 15 amino acids. Germline CDR1 is SGHVS and CDR2 is FNYEAQ.

The genes are TRBV6-6 and TRBJ1-3, with TRBD1 matching over 9 bases. The V gene end was trimmed by 5 bases and the J gene end by 1 base; junction bases not matched to a gene: 3. The CDR3 has 15 amino acids. Germline-derived CDR1 and CDR2 are MNHNY and SVGAGI (reference sequence). The CDR3 DNA reads as TGTGCCAGCAGTCGGGACAGGGAGTCTGGAAACACCATATATTTT. This sequence encodes CASSRDRESGNTIYF.

The rearrangement joins TRBV11-2 to TRBJ1-2; D is ambiguous. The CDR3 sequence is 16 residues long. The germline V gene has CDR1 SGHAT and CDR2 FQNNGV. V was cut by 3 bases and J by 5 bases, with 19 bases left in between. CDR3 residues: CASSFGGNGKFYGYTF. The CDR3, as DNA: TGTGCCAGCAGCTTTGGCGGGAATGGGAAGTTTTATGGCTACACCTTC.